Given below is one T cell receptor (beta chain) in context. Original analysis: Estimates of nucleated cell counts were drawn from the amplification of reference gene primers. Sequenced by immunoSEQ multiplex PCR; TCRdb stores in-frame clones only, minus some. V and J calls and clone size are those listed in that table; D and trimming were worked out from the DNA. Of fewer than 85,000 clones listed, about 90% are singletons. Trimming stripped 8 bases from V and 0 bases from J, with 7 bases between. Germline V CDR1 and CDR2: SGHTA, FQGNSA. The CDR3 runs to 13 residues. These data belong to a study of blood T cell repertoires in COVID-19.

The material sequenced was peripheral blood. The origin of this receptor is a woman between 50 and 59 years old in a cohort sampled during active COVID-19. The rearrangement links TRBV7-2 to TRBJ1-4; D perhaps matches TRBD1 (6 bases). The CDR3 is CASGGPTNEKLFF. Here the CDR3 DNA reads TGTGCCAGCGGGGGCCCAACTAATGAAAAACTGTTTTTT.